Following are 20 T cell receptor beta chains from one sample sequenced in a study of T cells in Graves' hyperthyroidism and ophthalmopathy (dated by TCRdb to between 2019 and 2020). Receptor amplification or capture employed multiplex PCR. Sequencing was carried out with an Illumina HiSeq 2000. The TCR beta CDR3 regions were amplified from RNA transcripts. The TCR CDR3 was subjected to a first round of RT-PCR using the HTBI primer set and the Qiagen OneStep RT-PCR kit. TCRdb cleaned the public reads at Q25 with fastp, built clones with MiXCR and kept in-frame beta chains. For every CDR3 protein sequence, its rows merge into one entry that carries the most common genes and DNA. The sample table contains under 350,000 distinct CDR3 sequences; only one count was recorded for about an eighth of them. The ten biggest clones cover roughly 7.7% of the sample. Sequenced input: blood. The receptors were gathered from a woman in her 40s with Graves' hyperthyroidism.

V is TRBV30 and J is TRBJ2-4, with 7 positions matching TRBD1. The CDR3 is 13 amino acids. The germline V gene has CDR1 GTSNPN and CDR2 SVGIG (reference sequence). J lost 9 bases, V lost 4 bases, and 9 bases had no gene match. CDR3 sequence reads: CAWKGTVRGIQYF. The CDR3 bases are TGTGCCTGGAAAGGGACAGTCCGGGGCATTCAGTACTTC.

The chain is built from TRBV5-4 and TRBJ2-2, with D tentatively TRBD1 (6 bases). Germline V CDR1 and CDR2: SGHNT, YYREEE (reference sequence). V gave up 4 bases and J gave up 6 bases, with 10 bases separating them. CDR3 length: 13 residues. DNA of the CDR3: TGTGCCAGCAGCCTTACAGGGCCCGGGGAGCTGTTTTTT. Residues: CASSLTGPGELFF. The whole variable domain, remainder taken from reference TRBV5-4 and TRBJ2-2, is ETGVTQSPTHLIKTRGQQVTLRCSSQSGHNTVSWYQQALGQGPQFIFQYYREEENGRGNFPPRFSGLQFPNYSSELNVNALELDDSALYLCASSLTGPGELFFGEGSRLTVL.

This clonotype was detected ten times or more. The chain has TRBV27 and TRBJ2-3, with TRBD1 as a possible D gene (7 bases). The germline V and J ends were trimmed by 6 bases and 8 bases, with 24 bases remaining between them. This CDR3 spans 16 amino acids. Germline CDR1 MNHEY, CDR2 SMNVEV (reference sequence). CDR3 protein: CASSPARGTLRGTQYF. In DNA form, the CDR3 reads TGTGCCAGCAGCCCCGCCAGGGGGACTCTCCGGGGTACGCAGTATTTT.

This clonotype has just a few counts. The chain is built from TRBV29-1 and TRBJ2-7; TRBD1 is a possible D gene (5 bases). Trimming removed 3 bases at V and 4 bases at J, with 10 bases between. The CDR3 is made up of 12 amino acids. The V gene's germline CDR1 is SQVTM and CDR2 ANQGSEA. This CDR3 is CSVEKGPYEQYF. The CDR3 DNA reads TGCAGCGTTGAGAAGGGGCCTTACGAGCAGTACTTC.

This clonotype was detected ten times or more. The genes are TRBV20-1 and TRBJ1-5, with TRBD1 as a possible D gene (5 bases). Germline CDR1 and CDR2: DFQATT and SNEGSKA (reference sequence). This CDR3 has 13 residues. Trimming stripped 4 bases from V and 6 bases from J, with 13 bases between. Written as DNA, the CDR3 is TGCAGTGCTATAAGGGGAAGCGGTCAGCCCCAGCATTTT. Protein: CSAIRGSGQPQHF.

This clonotype appeared many times. The chain recombines TRBV2 with TRBJ2-2; 10 bases line up with TRBD2. Germline V gene sequence: CDR1 SNHLY, CDR2 FYNNEI. There are 14 residues in the CDR3. V was clipped by 6 bases and J by 9 bases; unmatched bases: 7. The DNA for the CDR3 is TGTGCCAGCAGATCTGGGACTAGCGCCCGGGAGCTGTTTTTT. Its translation: CASRSGTSARELFF.

This clonotype was recorded many times. An end of the junction does not agree with germline; a read error may underlie this. The V and J genes are TRBV7-7 and TRBJ2-5; perhaps TRBD2 as D (5 bases). This CDR3 spans 15 amino acids. Germline assignment: CDR1 SSHAT and CDR2 FNYEAQ (reference sequence). CDR3 coding DNA: TGTGCTAGCAGCCCCAGGCTAGCTCTCCGGGAGACCCAGTACTTC. It encodes CASSPRLALRETQYF.

V gene TRBV20-1 combines with J gene TRBJ1-6; D call uncertain. V lost 1 base and J lost 0, with 10 bases in between. This CDR3 contains 16 residues. CDR1 is DFQATT, CDR2 SNEGSKA, per germline (reference sequence). Here the CDR3 reads CSARGYGDSYNSPLHF. Written as DNA, the CDR3 is TGCAGTGCTAGAGGTTACGGGGACTCCTATAATTCACCCCTCCACTTT.

This clonotype was observed at least ten times. The V call is TRBV6-1, the J call TRBJ2-3; D ambiguous. V was clipped by 10 bases and J by 0 bases, with 11 bases between them. The CDR3 length is 13 residues. CDR1 is MNHNS and CDR2 is SASEGT in the germline V gene. The CDR3: CATRWGSTDTQYF. The CDR3 coding sequence is TGTGCCACCCGATGGGGTAGCACAGATACGCAGTATTTT.

This clonotype was seen ten or more times. The chain is built from TRBV5-1 and TRBJ2-7; 8 bases match TRBD1. The J segment lost 3 bases and the V segment lost 4 bases, leaving 6 bases of the junction unmatched. The germline gives CDR1 SGHRS, CDR2 YFSETQ. This CDR3 region has 14 residues. The CDR3 DNA reads as TGCGCCAGCAGCGCGGGACAGGTGAACTACGAGCAGTACTTC. Translating gives CASSAGQVNYEQYF. The full variable domain, rest sourced from reference TRBV5-1 and TRBJ2-7, is KAGVTQTPRYLIKTRGQQVTLSCSPISGHRSVSWYQQTPGQGLQFLFEYFSETQRNKGNFPGRFSGRQFSNSRSEMNVSTLELGDSALYLCASSAGQVNYEQYFGPGTRLTVT.

This clonotype was seen at least ten times. The CDR3 coding sequence is TGTGCCAGCAGCCAAGAAGCGGGACTAGCGGGGAACAATGAGCAGTTCTTC. Amino acid sequence: CASSQEAGLAGNNEQFF. The chain couples TRBV3-1 to TRBJ2-1; TRBD2 aligns across 13 bases. This CDR3 is built from 17 residues. V lost 0 bases, J lost 5 bases, and 4 bases stayed unmatched. The germline V gene encodes CDR1 LGHDT and CDR2 YNNKEL (reference sequence).

As concerns this clonotype: This may be a read error: a much more frequent sequence differs by one nucleotide. The rearrangement links TRBV24-1 to TRBJ1-2, with a possible D match to TRBD1 (6 bases). This CDR3 region has 14 residues. CDR1 is KGHDR, CDR2 SFDVKD, per germline. CDR3 sequence: CAASEEGGNYGYTF. CDR3 coding DNA: TGTGCCGCCAGTGAGGAGGGGGGAAACTATGGCTACACCTTC.

This clonotype was counted many times. This CDR3 is CATSHTGGYRETQYF. Written as DNA, the CDR3 is TGTGCCACCAGCCATACAGGGGGCTACCGTGAGACCCAGTACTTC. The rearrangement uses TRBV15 and TRBJ2-5, with TRBD1 matching 9 bases. This CDR3 has 15 residues. Germline CDR1 and CDR2: LNHNV and YYDKDF (reference sequence). V shed 5 bases, J shed 5 bases, and the junction held 9 bases outside the gene matches.

This clonotype was counted many times. The J gene is TRBJ1-1, the V gene TRBV10-1, with D hard to call. Trimming pared 6 bases from V and 5 bases from J, leaving 13 bases between. The germline gives CDR1 WNHNN, CDR2 SYGVQD (reference sequence). The CDR3 totals 13 residues. The CDR3 nucleotides read TGCGCCAGCAGATCTAGTTCTGGGACTGAAGCTTTCTTT. Translating it yields CASRSSSGTEAFF.

This clonotype was seen many times. V and J are TRBV12-3 or TRBV12-4 and TRBJ2-3; maybe TRBD2 (5 bases). The CDR3 loop spans 14 amino acids. With 6 bases removed from V and 1 base from J, the gap between germline ends came to 11 bases. CDR3 region: CASSQTGGTDTQYF. The CDR3 DNA reads TGTGCCAGCAGCCAAACCGGGGGCACAGATACGCAGTATTTT.

The chain carries TRBV5-6 and TRBJ1-1; 10 positions match TRBD1. CDR1 and CDR2 from the germline V gene are SGHDT and YYEEEE. Germline trimming cut 4 bases from V and 5 bases from J; bases unmatched to any gene: 8. The CDR3 extends over 15 amino acids. The CDR3 is CASSDLGQGDTEAFF. In DNA form, the CDR3 reads TGTGCCAGCAGCGACCTAGGACAGGGGGATACTGAAGCTTTCTTT. The full variable domain, rest sourced from reference TRBV5-6 and TRBJ1-1, is DAGVTQSPTHLIKTRGQQVTLRCSPKSGHDTVSWYQQALGQGPQFIFQYYEEEERQRGNFPDRFSGHQFPNYSSELNVNALLLGDSALYLCASSDLGQGDTEAFFGQGTRLTVV.

J is TRBJ2-5 and V is TRBV3-1; no definite D call. The V end was cut by 1 base, the J end by 13 bases, with 13 bases between. The CDR3 extends over 12 amino acids. Germline CDR1 and CDR2: LGHDT and YNNKEL (reference sequence). The CDR3 here is CASSQGSGYRYF. CDR3 nucleotide sequence: TGTGCCAGCAGCCAAGGTTCCGGGTATAGGTACTTC.

The chain recombines TRBV5-1 with TRBJ2-6; 10 positions agree with TRBD1. The CDR3 loop spans 16 amino acids. Looked up from germline, CDR1 is SGHRS and CDR2 is YFSETQ. J lost 2 bases, V lost 4 bases, and 3 bases had no gene match. CDR3: CASSGQGVTGANVLTF. The DNA of the CDR3 is TGCGCCAGCAGCGGACAGGGGGTAACTGGGGCCAACGTCCTGACTTTC.

This clonotype has only one observation. One base away lies a much larger clone, so this may be a sequencing read error. The V and J genes are TRBV30 and TRBJ1-2, with 9 bases fitting TRBD1. The trim removed 4 bases at V and 12 bases at J, leaving 12 bases unmatched. Germline V gives CDR1 GTSNPN, CDR2 SVGIG (reference sequence). The length of the CDR3 is 13 residues. The CDR3: CAWTLGDRDGHTF. CDR3 in DNA: TGTGCCTGGACGCTGGGGGACAGGGACGGCCACACCTTC.

This clonotype was seen repeatedly, ten times or more. This chain connects TRBV20-1 to TRBJ1-1, with D unresolved. The germline V gene encodes CDR1 DFQATT and CDR2 SNEGSKA (reference sequence). V lost 1 base, J lost 1 base, and 7 bases lay in between. The CDR3 contains 13 residues. The chain's CDR3 is CSARADWNTEAFF. CDR3 DNA: TGCAGTGCTAGAGCCGACTGGAACACTGAAGCTTTCTTT.